Listed here are 30 T cell receptor beta chains from one sample, sequenced in a study of cytomegalovirus exposure and HLA in healthy donors. TCRdb keeps only in-frame clones here, not all; method: immunoSEQ multiplex PCR. The sample records about 130,000 clones, about 80% being singletons. Sequencing input: PBMCs. The receptors were sampled from a man aged 30 to 45 in good health and CMV-seropositive.

J is TRBJ1-2 and V is TRBV5-1, with D possibly TRBD1 on 6 matching bases. V lost 0 bases and J lost 3, with 12 bases in between. The CDR3 runs to 15 residues. Germline V CDR1 and CDR2: SGHRS, YFSETQ. CDR3 nucleotides: TGCGCCAGCAGCTTGGATTCAGGGGCGGACTATGGCTACACCTTC. Encoded protein: CASSLDSGADYGYTF.

The DNA of the CDR3 is TGTGCCAGCAGTTATTCCACAGGGTTAGATGGCTACACCTTC. It yields the protein CASSYSTGLDGYTF. J is TRBJ1-2 and V is TRBV6-6, with D possibly being TRBD1 (6 bases). This CDR3 has 14 residues. Germline CDR1 is MNHNY and CDR2 is SVGAGI (reference sequence). The germline V and J ends were trimmed by 3 bases and 6 bases, with 14 bases remaining between them.

The chain links TRBV6-5 to TRBJ1-2; TRBD1 aligns across 9 bases. This CDR3 comprises 16 residues. Germline lookup yields CDR1 MNHEY and CDR2 SVGAGI. The junction had 6 bases not matched to a gene; V was cut back by 1 base and J by 3 bases. The CDR3 region is CASSYYTGGRDYGYTF. CDR3 nucleotide sequence: TGTGCCAGCAGTTACTATACAGGGGGCAGGGACTATGGCTACACCTTC.

V gene TRBV7-2 combines with J gene TRBJ2-2, with TRBD2 identical over 8 bases. This CDR3 is built from 14 residues. The J segment lost 1 base and the V segment lost 9 bases, leaving 4 bases of the junction unmatched. Germline CDR1 SGHTA, CDR2 FQGNSA. For the CDR3, the DNA is TGTGCCAGTCGCGGGGGGCGGAACACCGGGGAGCTGTTTTTT. It codes for CASRGGRNTGELFF.

The chain carries TRBV27 and TRBJ2-2, with unresolved D. The V gene lost 2 bases and the J gene lost 0 bases, with 7 bases spanning the gap. Looked up from germline, CDR1 is MNHEY and CDR2 is SMNVEV (reference sequence). CDR3 length equals 15 residues. The CDR3 spells CASSLRSTNTGELFF. CDR3 bases: TGTGCCAGCAGTTTACGTAGTACGAACACCGGGGAGCTGTTTTTT.

J is TRBJ2-7 and V is TRBV7-2; 10 nucleotides match TRBD1. Germline V gives CDR1 SGHTA, CDR2 FQGNSA. The V gene end was trimmed by 5 bases and the J gene end by 6 bases; junction bases not matched to a gene: 10. This CDR3 has 15 residues. The CDR3 DNA reads TGTGCCAGCAGCATCACCGGGACAGGGGAAGGCGAGCAGTACTTC. This gives the protein CASSITGTGEGEQYF.

This chain connects TRBV18 to TRBJ1-1; 7 nucleotides align to TRBD1. CDR3 size: 17 residues. Germline lookup yields CDR1 KGHSH and CDR2 LQKENI. V was pared by 3 bases and J by 1 base, with 11 bases of the junction left unmatched. The CDR3 protein is CASSPQTGLSKNTEAFF. Here the CDR3 DNA reads TGTGCCAGCTCACCTCAGACAGGGCTGTCCAAGAACACTGAAGCTTTCTTT.

The chain carries TRBV29-1 and TRBJ1-2; 7 nucleotides match TRBD1. Losses at the gene ends were 3 bases for V and 0 bases for J; bases not matched to a gene: 4. CDR3 size: 14 residues. Germline CDR1 SQVTM, CDR2 ANQGSEA. In nucleotides, the CDR3 is TGCAGCGTTGACTGGGACAGCGCTAACTATGGCTACACCTTC. This gives the protein CSVDWDSANYGYTF.

The chain couples TRBV6-1 to TRBJ1-1; possible D gene TRBD1, 6 bases. The germline V gene encodes CDR1 MNHNS and CDR2 SASEGT. The CDR3 spans 14 residues. V was pared by 7 bases and J by 3 bases, with 15 bases between. As DNA, the CDR3 is TGTGCCAGCAAGTATGGCCAGGGGCACACTGAAGCTTTCTTT. It codes for CASKYGQGHTEAFF.

The chain links TRBV7-2 to TRBJ1-1; D not certain. The CDR3 loop spans 14 amino acids. CDR1 and CDR2 (germline): SGHTA, FQGNSA. The ends were cut back, 3 bases at V and 1 base at J, with 9 bases in the middle. The CDR3 loop is CASSLLEANTEAFF. The CDR3 coding sequence is TGTGCCAGCAGCTTGCTCGAGGCGAACACTGAAGCTTTCTTT.

Only a few counts were recorded for this clone. V and J are TRBV7-9 and TRBJ1-2; TRBD1 aligns across 8 bases. The germline V gene has CDR1 SEHNR and CDR2 FQNEAQ (reference sequence). The CDR3 has 17 amino acids. Trimming removed 5 bases from V and 4 bases from J; junction bases left unmatched: 15. The CDR3 protein is CASSLRAVQGGAYGYTF. Written as DNA, the CDR3 is TGTGCCAGCAGCCTCCGCGCCGTACAGGGGGGCGCCTATGGCTACACCTTC.

This chain connects TRBV18 to TRBJ1-1; perhaps TRBD1 as D (6 bases). CDR3 length: 12 residues. Germline V gene sequence: CDR1 KGHSH, CDR2 LQKENI. V shed 6 bases and J shed 5 bases, with 10 bases lying between them. CDR3 in DNA: TGTGCCAGCTCGGCAGGGGTTACTGAAGCTTTCTTT. Translating it yields CASSAGVTEAFF. The full variable domain, completed using reference TRBV18 and TRBJ1-1, is NAGVMQNPRHLVRRRGQEARLRCSPMKGHSHVYWYRQLPEEGLKFMVYLQKENIIDESGMPKERFSAEFPKEGPSILRIQQVVRGDSAAYFCASSAGVTEAFFGQGTRLTVV.

Details on this clone: A much larger clone is a single base away; this may be a read error. In nucleotides, the CDR3 is TGTGCCAGCAGCGCACCCCAGCGGGGCAGCTTCTACAATGAGCAGTTCTTC. It translates to CASSAPQRGSFYNEQFF. The chain uses TRBV7-9 and TRBJ2-1, with 7 positions matching TRBD2. The V gene's germline CDR1 is SEHNR and CDR2 FQNEAQ (reference sequence). CDR3 size: 17 residues. J lost 3 bases, V lost 5 bases, and 13 bases had no gene match.

A single count supports this clone. This rearrangement joins TRBV5-6 to TRBJ2-7, with a tentative D call TRBD1 (6 bases). V lost 2 bases and J 2 bases, leaving 14 bases between the germline ends. Germline CDR1 and CDR2: SGHDT and YYEEEE. This CDR3 comprises 15 residues. The CDR3 nucleotides are TGTGCCAGCAGCTTAACCGGGACAATCACCTACGAGCAGTACTTC. It encodes CASSLTGTITYEQYF.

V is TRBV5-1 and J is TRBJ2-7, with 12 bases identical to TRBD1. The germline V gene encodes CDR1 SGHRS and CDR2 YFSETQ. J was trimmed by 6 bases and V by 4 bases; bases with no gene match: 5. CDR3 length: 14 residues. CDR3 DNA sequence: TGCGCCAGCAGCAGGGACAGGGGGCTAGGCGAGCAGTACTTC. Protein: CASSRDRGLGEQYF.

The chain carries TRBV5-4 and TRBJ1-1; the D is unclear. This CDR3 region has 12 residues. The V gene's germline CDR1 is SGHNT and CDR2 YYREEE (reference sequence). V shed 4 bases and J shed 3 bases, with 7 bases lying between them. The CDR3 sequence is CASSAAYTEAFF. In nucleotides, the CDR3 is TGTGCCAGCAGCGCGGCGTACACTGAAGCTTTCTTT.

The chain recombines TRBV7-2 with TRBJ1-4; 7 bases match TRBD1. The V gene's germline CDR1 is SGHTA and CDR2 FQGNSA. After removal of 6 bases from V and 4 bases from J, the junction contained 5 bases not matched to a gene. CDR3 length equals 14 residues. The CDR3 sequence is CASRTGTGNEKLFF. In DNA, the CDR3 is TGTGCCAGCAGGACAGGGACTGGTAATGAAAAACTGTTTTTT.

The J gene is TRBJ1-1, the V gene TRBV7-8, with D hard to call. V was pared by 0 bases and J by 1 base, with 6 bases between. There are 14 residues in the CDR3. Germline assignment: CDR1 SGHVS and CDR2 FQNEAQ. The DNA for the CDR3 is TGTGCCAGCAGCTTAGCTTCAAAGAACACTGAAGCTTTCTTT. Encoded protein: CASSLASKNTEAFF. The full variable domain, in which reference TRBV7-8 and TRBJ1-1 provide the parts outside the CDR3, is GAGVSQSPRYKVAKRGQDVALRCDPISGHVSLFWYQQALGQGPEFLTYFQNEAQLDKSGLPSDRFFAERPEGSVSTLKIQRTQQEDSAVYLCASSLASKNTEAFFGQGTRLTVV.

The chain carries TRBV7-3 and TRBJ2-2; D remains unclear. CDR1 and CDR2 (germline): SGHTA, FQGTGA. Trimming cost V 5 bases and J 2 bases, with 12 bases left between them. The CDR3 runs to 15 residues. The CDR3 sequence is CASSPAGVNTGELFF. In DNA form, the CDR3 reads TGTGCCAGCAGCCCTGCTGGAGTTAACACCGGGGAGCTGTTTTTT.

To note about this clone: The identical CDR3 is also encoded by other nucleotide sequences in the sample. V and J are TRBV5-1 and TRBJ2-3; 9 nucleotides align to TRBD2. Looked up from germline, CDR1 is SGHRS and CDR2 is YFSETQ. This CDR3 has 15 residues. The V gene end was trimmed by 0 bases and the J gene end by 1 base; junction bases not matched to a gene: 0. CDR3 nucleotides: TGCGCCAGCAGCTTGGGACTAGCGGGCACAGATACGCAGTATTTT. Translating gives CASSLGLAGTDTQYF.

This rearrangement joins TRBV7-8 to TRBJ2-7; D is possibly TRBD1 (5 bases). The CDR3 covers 12 residues. Per germline, CDR1 SGHVS and CDR2 FQNEAQ. V lost 2 bases, J lost 4 bases, and 6 bases lay in between. In DNA, the CDR3 is TGTGCCAGCAGCTTACAGGGATACGAGCAGTACTTC. This codes for CASSLQGYEQYF.

The chain combines TRBV7-3 with TRBJ1-1; D unclear. The CDR3 contains 13 residues. V lost 2 bases and J lost 6, with 10 bases in between. The germline CDR1 and CDR2 sequences are SGHTA and FQGTGA. The DNA for the CDR3 is TGTGCCAGCAGCTTACGAGTCACCCCTGAAGCTTTCTTT. As protein: CASSLRVTPEAFF.

J is TRBJ2-1 and V is TRBV27; 10 bases map to TRBD1. With 2 bases clipped from V and 4 bases from J, the junction kept 2 bases outside the gene matches. CDR1 is MNHEY, CDR2 SMNVEV, per germline (reference sequence). The CDR3 has 15 amino acids. The CDR3 loop is CASSLEGQGYNEQFF. The CDR3 bases are TGTGCCAGCAGTTTAGAGGGACAGGGGTACAATGAGCAGTTCTTC.

This clone is a singleton in its sample. The CDR3 sequence: CASSFKGRGSYEQYF. The CDR3 bases are TGTGCCAGCAGCTTTAAGGGGCGGGGGAGCTACGAGCAGTACTTC. V and J are TRBV7-2 and TRBJ2-7, with 7 bases that match TRBD2. The J segment lost 3 bases and the V segment lost 3 bases, leaving 8 bases of the junction unmatched. The CDR3 spans 15 residues. Germline values: CDR1 SGHTA, CDR2 FQGNSA.

Here the CDR3 DNA reads TGTGCCAGCGCCCCGCGGGAGGGTTCCTACAATGAGCAGTTCTTC. It yields the protein CASAPREGSYNEQFF. This chain joins TRBV7-9 and TRBJ2-1; 9 bases align to TRBD2. Losses at the gene ends were 8 bases for V and 1 base for J; bases not matched to a gene: 6. The CDR3 is 15 amino acids. Germline V gene lookup returns CDR1 SEHNR and CDR2 FQNEAQ (reference sequence).

With respect to this clone: Other DNA sequences of this sample code for an identical CDR3. The chain carries TRBV27 and TRBJ2-3, with D uncertain. The CDR3 runs 15 residues. CDR1 MNHEY and CDR2 SMNVEV come from the germline V gene (reference sequence). The V gene lost 1 base and the J gene lost 7 bases, with 15 bases spanning the gap. CDR3 region: CASSLYAADGNTQYF. For the CDR3, the DNA is TGTGCCAGCAGTTTATACGCTGCGGATGGCAATACGCAGTATTTT.

The J gene is TRBJ1-2, the V gene TRBV7-6; D ambiguous. The V gene lost 2 bases and the J gene lost 2 bases, with 6 bases spanning the gap. The germline V gene has CDR1 SGHVS and CDR2 FNYEAQ. The CDR3 runs to 13 residues. For the CDR3, the DNA is TGTGCCAGCAGCTTAAGCGCAAACTATGGCTACACCTTC. As protein: CASSLSANYGYTF.

The V gene is TRBV19, the J gene TRBJ2-7, with a weak D call TRBD2 (5 bases). The CDR3 is made up of 13 amino acids. The V end was cut by 5 bases, the J end by 2 bases, with 10 bases between. Looked up from germline, CDR1 is LNHDA and CDR2 is SQIVND (reference sequence). The CDR3 DNA follows: TGTGCCAGTAGTGTGGCGGAGGCCTACGAGCAGTACTTC. It yields the protein CASSVAEAYEQYF. Full variable domain (missing parts from reference TRBV19 and TRBJ2-7): DGGITQSPKYLFRKEGQNVTLSCEQNLNHDAMYWYRQDPGQGLRLIYYSQIVNDFQKGDIAEGYSVSREKKESFPLTVTSAQKNPTAFYLCASSVAEAYEQYFGPGTRLTVT.

The J gene is TRBJ2-2, the V gene TRBV5-4; tentative D call: TRBD2 (5 bases). CDR3 length: 17 amino acids. Germline values: CDR1 SGHNT, CDR2 YYREEE (reference sequence). V was shortened by 1 base and J by 6 bases, with 19 bases between the two germline ends. CDR3: CASSLPPSGRGAGELFF. The CDR3 DNA follows: TGTGCCAGCAGCTTGCCCCCCAGCGGTCGTGGGGCCGGGGAGCTGTTTTTT. The full variable domain, completed using reference TRBV5-4 and TRBJ2-2, is ETGVTQSPTHLIKTRGQQVTLRCSSQSGHNTVSWYQQALGQGPQFIFQYYREEENGRGNFPPRFSGLQFPNYSSELNVNALELDDSALYLCASSLPPSGRGAGELFFGEGSRLTVL.

The chain recombines TRBV30 with TRBJ2-7; D is perhaps TRBD1 (5 bases). The V end lost 1 base, the J end lost 4 bases, and 17 bases lay between the germline ends. The CDR3 has 15 amino acids. Looked up from germline, CDR1 is GTSNPN and CDR2 is SVGIG (reference sequence). DNA of the CDR3: TGTGCCTGGAGTGGCCAGGGAAAAATGGATTACGAGCAGTACTTC. Residues: CAWSGQGKMDYEQYF.